These T cell receptor beta chains were read from a single sample in a study of blood T cell repertoires in COVID-19. Method: immunoSEQ multiplex PCR; TCRdb's copy keeps in-frame clones and lacks some. The sample carries 140,000 or so clones, 84% recorded once. The material sequenced was peripheral blood. The receptor set was obtained from a human donor in a cohort sampled during active COVID-19. The CDR3 runs from the conserved cysteine through the conserved F or W. The D gene is left open where the match is weak. The listing skips clone size in some rows; elsewhere it reads once, few, many or a size class.

d_call	v_call	clone_size	j_call	cdr3_nt	cdr3_aa
TRBD1	TRBV19	.	TRBJ1-1	TGTGCCAGTAGGACTGAACGGGGAACAGGGGGGACTGAAGCTTTCTTT	CASRTERGTGGTEAFF
TRBD1	TRBV5-5	.	TRBJ2-2	TGTGCCAGCAGCATCAGGACAGGGGGCACCGGGGAGCTGTTTTTT	CASSIRTGGTGELFF
.	TRBV4-2	.	TRBJ2-3	TGTGCCAGCAGCCAAGATCAAGGGGTGGGTACGCAGTATTTT	CASSQDQGVGTQYF
TRBD1	TRBV19	.	TRBJ2-5	TGTGCCAGTAGTTCGAGGACAGGGGGGCAAGAGACCCAGTACTTC	CASSSRTGGQETQYF
TRBD2	TRBV5-1	.	TRBJ2-2	TGCGCCAGCAGCTTGGCGCTAGCGGGGACAAACACCGGGGAGCTGTTTTTT	CASSLALAGTNTGELFF
.	TRBV18	.	TRBJ2-7	TGTGCCAGCTCTCAACAATACGAGCAGTACTTC	CASSQQYEQYF
.	TRBV7-8	once	TRBJ2-2	TGTGCCAGCAGCTTAGCGCAGGTTGCCGGGGAGCTGTTTTTT	CASSLAQVAGELFF
.	TRBV29-1	.	TRBJ1-1	TGCAGCGTTAGGGGGATGAACACTGAAGCTTTCTTT	CSVRGMNTEAFF
TRBD1	TRBV6-5	.	TRBJ2-1	TGTGCCAGCAGCTTAAAACAGGGGAACAATGAGCAGTTCTTC	CASSLKQGNNEQFF
TRBD2	TRBV5-1	.	TRBJ2-2	TGCGCCAGCAGTGATAGCGGGAGGGCCGACACCGGGGAGCTGTTTTTT	CASSDSGRADTGELFF
.	TRBV6-5	.	TRBJ1-5	TGTGCCAGCACCCCCTCACTAGTCGGGCCCCAGCATTTT	CASTPSLVGPQHF
TRBD2	TRBV18	.	TRBJ2-1	TGTGCCAGCTCACCACCAGGACTAGCGAATGAGCAGTTCTTC	CASSPPGLANEQFF
.	TRBV5-4	.	TRBJ1-6	TGTGCCAGCAGCTCCGGGCCCAGGGAAGGTTATAATTCACCCCTCCACTTT	CASSSGPREGYNSPLHF
.	TRBV11-2	.	TRBJ1-2	TGTGCCAGCAGCTCTCGCCCAGGGGACTATGGCTACACCTTC	CASSSRPGDYGYTF
TRBD1	TRBV7-2	.	TRBJ2-1	TGTGCCAGCAGCTACGGACAGGGAACGGGGAATGAGCAGTTCTTC	CASSYGQGTGNEQFF
TRBD2	TRBV5-1	.	TRBJ2-3	TGCGCCAGCAGCCCCGCGACTAGCGAAGCCAATACGCAGTATTTT	CASSPATSEANTQYF
TRBD2	TRBV4-1	many	TRBJ2-4	TGCGCCAGCAGCCAAACGCCATTAGCGGGAGATAGGGACATTCAGTACTTC	CASSQTPLAGDRDIQYF
TRBD1	TRBV25-1	few	TRBJ1-5	TGTGCCAGCAGTACACCGGGACAGAATAGCAATCAGCCCCAGCATTTT	CASSTPGQNSNQPQHF
.	TRBV6-6	few	TRBJ2-1	TGTGCCAGCAGTTACGATAGCGACTACAATGAGCAGTTCTTC	CASSYDSDYNEQFF
TRBD1	TRBV28	.	TRBJ1-1	TGTGCCAGCAGACAAAGGCTGGCAGGGGGCCCGAACACTGAAGCTTTCTTT	CASRQRLAGGPNTEAFF
TRBD2	TRBV5-1	few	TRBJ2-1	TGCGCCAGCAGCGGGGGGGCCTACAATGAGCAGTTCTTC	CASSGGAYNEQFF
TRBD2	TRBV5-1	.	TRBJ2-3	TGCGCCAGCAGCTCCGGAGCGGGAGGGCCGACAGATACGCAGTATTTT	CASSSGAGGPTDTQYF
TRBD1	TRBV7-9	.	TRBJ1-4	TGTGCCAGCAGCCGAGGGACAGGGGGCCATGAAAAACTGTTTTTT	CASSRGTGGHEKLFF
.	TRBV14	.	TRBJ1-4	TGTGCCAGCAGCCAAGGGGCAGGGGAGAAACTGTTTTTT	CASSQGAGEKLFF
.	TRBV6-5	.	TRBJ2-2	TGTGCCGGCATTTGGGGAGGGAACACCGGGGAGCTGTTTTTT	CAGIWGGNTGELFF